This T cell receptor beta chain was observed in a study of blood T cells in healthy people across ages. Together with a sample-barcoded 5' primer, a J-beta primer mix was included in a second PCR lasting roughly 6 to 12 cycles. Via MiXCR, TCRdb re-called the 5' RACE reads, giving one row per CDR3 protein. The repertoire holds hundreds of thousands of distinct CDR3 sequences, with around 21% as singletons. This clonotype occurred many times. V lost 3 bases to trimming and J lost 0 bases, with 15 bases between them. Germline lookup yields CDR1 SGHVS and CDR2 FNYEAQ. The CDR3 length is 17 residues. The chain is built from TRBV7-6 and TRBJ2-1; the D gene is possibly TRBD1 (6 bases). The sequenced sample consisted of blood. This TCR derives from a man between 65 and 85 years old in good health. The chain's CDR3 is CASSFLNRDNSYNEQFF. The CDR3 DNA follows: TGTGCCAGCAGCTTTCTCAACCGGGACAACTCCTACAATGAGCAGTTCTTC.